The source of this T cell receptor (beta chain) is a study of shared clonotypes between healthy human individuals. Positive CCR7 selection of CD45RO-negative cells yielded the naive CD8 cells, and terminally differentiated effector memory CD45RA+ cells were excluded. Sequenced by immunoSEQ multiplex PCR; TCRdb stores in-frame clones only, minus some. The table lists about 870,000 clones, approximately 92% of them singletons. CDR3 size: 16 residues. Germline-derived CDR1 and CDR2 are SGHNT and YYREEE (reference sequence). Trimming took off 4 bases at V and 8 bases at J, with 22 bases between the two ends.

This chain links TRBV5-4 with TRBJ2-1; perhaps TRBD2 as D (5 bases). This sequence was found in a man aged 25-40 years in good health. The sequencing input was naive CD8+ T cells sorted from blood. CDR3 sequence: CASSQDPVGMFDEQFF. In nucleotides, the CDR3 is TGTGCCAGCAGCCAAGACCCAGTCGGGATGTTCGATGAGCAGTTCTTC.